Included here is one T cell receptor (beta chain) sequence, with context. The target antigen is unknown. The CDR3 contains 11 residues. V dropped 6 bases and J dropped 4 bases, with 5 bases sitting between them. CDR1 and CDR2 (germline): SNHLY, FYNNEI. Using immunoSEQ multiplex PCR, the repertoire was profiled, and TCRdb retains in-frame clones only, with some absent. Counted here are 2 million to 2.5 million clones, 90% to 95% occurring once; the ten biggest clones make up about 0.39%. These data originate in a study of shared clonotypes between healthy human individuals. Across the whole study: Each donor's CD8 memory used one plate, CD8 naive two, each CD4 subset three.

Findings and limits, study-wide: Clonotype sharing among donors likely depends on sequencing depth.

The TCR was taken from a man younger than 35 in good health. Some clones in this sample may be carry-over from other donors' samples. The chain employs TRBV2 and TRBJ2-3; the D is unclear. The sequenced material came from naive CD4+ T cells from PBMCs. Indicated subset: CD45RA+ positively selected. The CDR3 sequence is CASRASDTQYF. The CDR3 nucleotides read TGTGCCAGCAGGGCTTCAGATACGCAGTATTTT. Using reference TRBV2 and TRBJ2-3 for the parts outside the CDR3, the full variable domain is EPEVTQTPSHQVTQMGQEVILRCVPISNHLYFYWYRQILGQKVEFLVSFYNNEISEKSEIFDDQFSVERPDGSNFTLKIRSTKLEDSAMYFCASRASDTQYFGPGTRLTVL.